This T cell receptor beta chain was documented in a study of T cell changes during pregnancy in multiple sclerosis. Trimming took 2 bases from V and 7 from J, leaving 11 bases between them. The CDR3 has 13 residues. Germline values: CDR1 MNHEY, CDR2 SVGAGI. The method was immunoSEQ multiplex PCR; TCRdb's version includes in-frame clones alone and lacks a portion of them. The table lists 40,000 or so clones, 90% to 95% of them singletons. This clone was recorded a few times. The input for sequencing was CD4+ T cells from peripheral blood mononuclear cells, taken in the third trimester of pregnancy. The source of this sequence is a female donor in good health, enrolled as a control in a pregnancy study. The chain links TRBV6-5 to TRBJ1-1; D is undetermined. CDR3 DNA: TGTGCCAGCAGTTACAGCACTACTTTTGAAGCTTTCTTT. It is translated as CASSYSTTFEAFF.